The 11 T cell receptor beta chains reported below all come from one sample, sequenced in a study of shared clonotypes between healthy human individuals (dated by TCRdb to the early 2020s). The method was the immunoSEQ multiplex PCR assay. Held by TCRdb, this immuneACCESS table contains in-frame sequences only and omits some clones. Under half of the omission traces to an unresolved V gene where checked; the cause of the rest is unknown. The sample profile shows 850,000 to 1,200,000 clones; 70% to 80% of them were found once. The ten biggest clones cover over 1.3% of the sample. The sequencing input was memory CD4+ T cells sorted from blood. Explained via the paper, the cell subset or site label denotes: CD45RA-negative fraction. The receptors shown here come from a man aged 18 to 30 in good health.

The J gene is TRBJ1-1, the V gene TRBV7-2; D remains unclear. The CDR3 sequence is 14 residues long. From germline, CDR1 is SGHTA and CDR2 FQGNSA. V lost 5 bases and J lost 0, with 10 bases in between. CDR3 loop: CASSPARVNTEAFF. The CDR3 DNA is TGTGCCAGCAGCCCCGCCCGAGTGAACACTGAAGCTTTCTTT. Combining the CDR3 with reference TRBV7-2 and TRBJ1-1 gives the whole variable domain GAGVSQSPSNKVTEKGKDVELRCDPISGHTALYWYRQSLGQGLEFLIYFQGNSAPDKSGLPSDRFSAERTGGSVSTLTIQRTQQEDSAVYLCASSPARVNTEAFFGQGTRLTVV.

The chain combines TRBV7-9 with TRBJ2-3, with 15 bases lining up with TRBD2. Germline V lookup: CDR1 SEHNR, CDR2 FQNEAQ (reference sequence). V lost 5 bases to trimming and J lost 7 bases; unmatched junction nucleotides: 10. The CDR3 is made up of 17 amino acids. CDR3 in amino acids: CASSPDGTSGGKYTQYF. In DNA, the CDR3 is TGTGCCAGCAGCCCAGACGGGACTAGCGGGGGGAAATATACGCAGTATTTT. Complete variable domain (other parts from reference TRBV7-9 and TRBJ2-3): DTGVSQNPRHKITKRGQNVTFRCDPISEHNRLYWYRQTLGQGPEFLTYFQNEAQLEKSRLLSDRFSAERPKGSFSTLEIQRTEQGDSAMYLCASSPDGTSGGKYTQYFGPGTRLTVL.

In regard to this clone: This CDR3 is also generated by other DNA sequences in the sample. The rearrangement joins TRBV30 to TRBJ1-2; no reliable D call. Germline assignment: CDR1 GTSNPN and CDR2 SVGIG (reference sequence). This CDR3 region has 12 residues. V dropped 2 bases and J dropped 2 bases, with 6 bases sitting between them. CDR3 DNA sequence: TGTGCCTGGAGTCCCGACAACTATGGCTACACCTTC. This encodes CAWSPDNYGYTF.

This chain links TRBV5-1 with TRBJ1-4; D unclear. CDR1 and CDR2 from the germline V gene are SGHRS and YFSETQ. Trimming removed 3 bases at V and 4 bases at J, with 10 bases between. The CDR3 has 14 amino acids. CDR3 sequence reads: CASSSRASNEKLFF. The CDR3 DNA reads TGCGCCAGCAGCTCCCGGGCCAGTAATGAAAAACTGTTTTTT.

The chain employs TRBV5-1 and TRBJ2-7; TRBD2 matches 7 bases. This CDR3 contains 16 residues. Germline V gives CDR1 SGHRS, CDR2 YFSETQ. Trimming cost V 4 bases and J 2 bases; bases outside gene matches: 12. CDR3 DNA sequence: TGCGCCAGCAGCGCGATTCGGACTGGGGGGGCCTACGAGCAGTACTTC. The encoded protein is CASSAIRTGGAYEQYF.

The chain combines TRBV5-1 with TRBJ2-7, with 7 bases fitting TRBD1. The trim removed 5 bases at V and 3 bases at J, leaving 8 bases unmatched. This CDR3 is built from 14 residues. The germline CDR1 and CDR2 sequences are SGHRS and YFSETQ. The CDR3 spells CASSPGGRNYEQYF. Written as DNA, the CDR3 is TGCGCCAGCAGTCCAGGGGGTAGGAACTACGAGCAGTACTTC.

The chain is built from TRBV7-2 and TRBJ2-3; no clear D gene. The V and J ends lost 6 bases and 8 bases respectively, with 15 bases between them. The CDR3 length is 13 residues. CDR1 and CDR2 from the germline V gene are SGHTA and FQGNSA. DNA for the CDR3: TGTGCCAGCAGTCTATCTACCCAGGTTACGCAGTATTTT. This sequence encodes CASSLSTQVTQYF.

The chain is built from TRBV7-8 and TRBJ2-1; D ambiguous. Germline V gene lookup returns CDR1 SGHVS and CDR2 FQNEAQ. The V gene lost 7 bases and the J gene lost 4 bases, with 17 bases spanning the gap. This CDR3 has 15 residues. In DNA form, the CDR3 reads TGTGCCAGCACCCCAGGCCCGGTTACTTACAATGAGCAGTTCTTC. Its translation: CASTPGPVTYNEQFF.

DNA of the CDR3: TGCGCCAGCAGCCCGACCGGGACAGGGCCCGGGGCCAACGTCCTGACTTTC. Its translation is CASSPTGTGPGANVLTF. V usage is TRBV5-1 and J usage is TRBJ2-6; TRBD1 aligns across 9 bases. Germline-derived CDR1 and CDR2 are SGHRS and YFSETQ. V dropped 4 bases and J dropped 4; count of bases not matched to a gene: 9. This CDR3 region has 17 residues.

This clone was picked up a small number of times. V is TRBV7-6 and J is TRBJ2-7, with 9 bases aligning to TRBD2. This CDR3 has 16 amino acids. V lost 5 bases, J lost 0 bases, and 8 bases stayed unmatched. Germline V gene lookup returns CDR1 SGHVS and CDR2 FNYEAQ. The CDR3 DNA reads TGTGCCAGCAGCCCGGGCGGGAGGGGCGGCTCCTACGAGCAGTACTTC. Translation gives CASSPGGRGGSYEQYF.

This clone has at least ten counts. The rearrangement links TRBV19 to TRBJ2-1; 8 nucleotides line up with TRBD2. V shed 6 bases, J shed 0 bases, and the junction held 7 bases outside the gene matches. CDR3 size: 16 residues. Germline CDR1 LNHDA, CDR2 SQIVND (reference sequence). This chain's CDR3 is CASRGGGPSSYNEQFF. CDR3 nucleotide sequence: TGTGCCAGTAGGGGCGGGGGGCCGAGCTCCTACAATGAGCAGTTCTTC.